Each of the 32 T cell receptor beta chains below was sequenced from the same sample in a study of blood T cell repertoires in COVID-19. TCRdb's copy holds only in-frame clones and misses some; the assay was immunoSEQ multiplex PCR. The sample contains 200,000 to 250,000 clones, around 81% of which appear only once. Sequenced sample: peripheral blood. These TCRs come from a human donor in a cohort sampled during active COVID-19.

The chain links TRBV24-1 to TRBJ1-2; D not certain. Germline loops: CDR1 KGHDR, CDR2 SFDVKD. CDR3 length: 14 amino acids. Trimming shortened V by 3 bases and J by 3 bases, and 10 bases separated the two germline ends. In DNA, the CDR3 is TGTGCCACCAGTGATCCCCCTTCTGACTATGGCTACACCTTC. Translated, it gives CATSDPPSDYGYTF.

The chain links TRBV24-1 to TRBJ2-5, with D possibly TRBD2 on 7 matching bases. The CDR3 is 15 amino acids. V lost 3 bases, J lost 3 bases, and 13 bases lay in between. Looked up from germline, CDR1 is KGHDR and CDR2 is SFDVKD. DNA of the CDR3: TGTGCCACCAGTGATGGGAGGGCAGGGGAAGAGACCCAGTACTTC. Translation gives CATSDGRAGEETQYF.

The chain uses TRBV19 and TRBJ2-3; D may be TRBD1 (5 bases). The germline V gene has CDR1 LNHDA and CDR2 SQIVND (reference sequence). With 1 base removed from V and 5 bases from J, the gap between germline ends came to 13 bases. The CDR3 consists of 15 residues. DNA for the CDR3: TGTGCCAGTAGTATAGTTTGGCAGGGAATAGATACGCAGTATTTT. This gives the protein CASSIVWQGIDTQYF.

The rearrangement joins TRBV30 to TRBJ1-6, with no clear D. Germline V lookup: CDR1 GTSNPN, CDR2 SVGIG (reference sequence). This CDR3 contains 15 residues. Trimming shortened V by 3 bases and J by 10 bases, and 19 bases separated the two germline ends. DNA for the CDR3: TGTGCCTGGAGCGGGGTGGGAAGGGATCGATCACCCCTCCACTTT. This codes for CAWSGVGRDRSPLHF.

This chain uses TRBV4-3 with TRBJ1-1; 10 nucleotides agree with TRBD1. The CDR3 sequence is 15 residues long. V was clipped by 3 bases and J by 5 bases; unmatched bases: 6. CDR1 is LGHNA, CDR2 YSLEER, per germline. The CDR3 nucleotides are TGCGCCAGCAGCCAGGAGGGACAGGGGCGGACTGAAGCTTTCTTT. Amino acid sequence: CASSQEGQGRTEAFF.

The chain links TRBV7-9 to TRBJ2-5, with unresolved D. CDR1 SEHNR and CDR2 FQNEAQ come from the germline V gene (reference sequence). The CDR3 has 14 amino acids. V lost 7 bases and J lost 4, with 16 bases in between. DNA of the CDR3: TGTGCCAGCACCCTAGTAGATGGGTCAGAGACCCAGTACTTC. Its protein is CASTLVDGSETQYF.

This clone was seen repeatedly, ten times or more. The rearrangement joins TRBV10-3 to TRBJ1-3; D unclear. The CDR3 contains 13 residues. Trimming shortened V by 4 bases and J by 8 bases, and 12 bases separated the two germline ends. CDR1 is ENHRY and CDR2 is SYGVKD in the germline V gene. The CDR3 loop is CAISGDTLYTIYF. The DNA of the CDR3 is TGTGCCATCAGTGGAGACACGTTATACACCATATATTTT.

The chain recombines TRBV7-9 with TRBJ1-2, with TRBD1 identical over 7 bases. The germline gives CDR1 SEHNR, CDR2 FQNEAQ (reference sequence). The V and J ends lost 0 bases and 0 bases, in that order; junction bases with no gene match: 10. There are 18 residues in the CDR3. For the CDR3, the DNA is TGTGCCAGCAGCTTAGCCCGTTCCGAAGGACAGGCTAACTATGGCTACACCTTC. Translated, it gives CASSLARSEGQANYGYTF.

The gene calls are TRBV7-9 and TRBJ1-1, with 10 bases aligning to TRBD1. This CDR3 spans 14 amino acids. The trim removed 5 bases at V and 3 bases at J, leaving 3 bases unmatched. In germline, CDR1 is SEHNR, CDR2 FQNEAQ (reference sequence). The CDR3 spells CASSMGQGHTEAFF. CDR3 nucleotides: TGTGCCAGCAGCATGGGACAGGGGCACACTGAAGCTTTCTTT.

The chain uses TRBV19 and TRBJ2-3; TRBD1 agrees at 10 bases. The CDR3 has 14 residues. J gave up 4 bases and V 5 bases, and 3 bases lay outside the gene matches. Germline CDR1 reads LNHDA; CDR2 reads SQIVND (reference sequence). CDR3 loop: CASSAGQGADTQYF. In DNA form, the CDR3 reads TGTGCCAGTAGTGCCGGACAGGGGGCAGATACGCAGTATTTT.

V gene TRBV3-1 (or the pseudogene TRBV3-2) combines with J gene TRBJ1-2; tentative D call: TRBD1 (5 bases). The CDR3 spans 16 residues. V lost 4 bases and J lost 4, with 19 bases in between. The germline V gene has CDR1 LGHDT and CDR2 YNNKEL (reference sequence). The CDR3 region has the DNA TGTGCCAGCAGCCCACAGGATGGCAGGGTAGCCTATGGCTACACCTTC. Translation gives CASSPQDGRVAYGYTF.

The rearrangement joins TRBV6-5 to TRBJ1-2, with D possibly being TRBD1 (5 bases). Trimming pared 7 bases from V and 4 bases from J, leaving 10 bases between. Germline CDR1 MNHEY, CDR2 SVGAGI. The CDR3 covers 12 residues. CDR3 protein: CASMGGAYGYTF. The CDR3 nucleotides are TGTGCCAGCATGGGAGGGGCCTATGGCTACACCTTC.

The CDR3 sequence is CASSLALNTEAFF. CDR3 bases: TGTGCCAGCAGTTTGGCTCTGAACACTGAAGCTTTCTTT. The chain is built from TRBV27 and TRBJ1-1; D is uncertain. The CDR3 has 13 residues. Looked up from germline, CDR1 is MNHEY and CDR2 is SMNVEV (reference sequence). Trimming stripped 3 bases from V and 0 bases from J, with 5 bases between.

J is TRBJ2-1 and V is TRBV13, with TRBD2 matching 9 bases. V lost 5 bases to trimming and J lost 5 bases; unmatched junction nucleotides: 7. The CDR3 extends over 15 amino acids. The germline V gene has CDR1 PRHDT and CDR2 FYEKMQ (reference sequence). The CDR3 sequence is CASSPGTSRNNEQFF. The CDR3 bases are TGTGCCAGCAGCCCCGGGACTAGCAGGAACAATGAGCAGTTCTTC. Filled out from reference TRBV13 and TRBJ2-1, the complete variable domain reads AAGVIQSPRHLIKEKRETATLKCYPIPRHDTVYWYQQGPGQDPQFLISFYEKMQSDKGSIPDRFSAQQFSDYHSELNMSSLELGDSALYFCASSPGTSRNNEQFFGPGTRLTVL.

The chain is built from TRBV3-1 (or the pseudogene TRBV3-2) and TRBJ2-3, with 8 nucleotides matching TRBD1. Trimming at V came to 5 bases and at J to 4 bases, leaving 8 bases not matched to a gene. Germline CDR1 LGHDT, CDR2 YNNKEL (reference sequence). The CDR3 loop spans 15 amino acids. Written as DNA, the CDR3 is TGTGCCAGCAGCACTTCGGACAGGGCGGCAGATACGCAGTATTTT. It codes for CASSTSDRAADTQYF.

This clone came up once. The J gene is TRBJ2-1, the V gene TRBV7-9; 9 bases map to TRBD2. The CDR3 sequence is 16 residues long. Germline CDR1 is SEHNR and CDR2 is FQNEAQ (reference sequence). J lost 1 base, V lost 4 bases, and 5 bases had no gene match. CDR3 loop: CASSYERGASYNEQFF. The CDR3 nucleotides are TGTGCCAGCAGCTATGAGCGGGGGGCTTCCTACAATGAGCAGTTCTTC.

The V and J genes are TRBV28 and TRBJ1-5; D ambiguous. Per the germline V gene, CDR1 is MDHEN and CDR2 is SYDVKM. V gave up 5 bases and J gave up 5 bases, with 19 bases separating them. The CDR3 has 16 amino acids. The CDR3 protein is CASSRRRASGHQPQHF. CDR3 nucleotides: TGTGCCAGCAGTCGCCGGAGGGCCAGTGGACATCAGCCCCAGCATTTT.

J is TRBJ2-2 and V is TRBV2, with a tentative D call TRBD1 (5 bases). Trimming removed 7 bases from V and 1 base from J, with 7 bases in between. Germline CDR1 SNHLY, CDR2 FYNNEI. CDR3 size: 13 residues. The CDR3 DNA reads TGTGCCAGCACCGGACAGAACACCGGGGAGCTGTTTTTT. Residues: CASTGQNTGELFF.

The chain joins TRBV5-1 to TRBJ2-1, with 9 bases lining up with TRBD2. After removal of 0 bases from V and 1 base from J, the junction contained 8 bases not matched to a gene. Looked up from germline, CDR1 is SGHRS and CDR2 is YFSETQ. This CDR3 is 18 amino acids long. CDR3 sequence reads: CASSLGWPAGGSYNEQFF. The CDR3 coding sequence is TGCGCCAGCAGCTTGGGGTGGCCAGCGGGGGGTTCCTACAATGAGCAGTTCTTC.

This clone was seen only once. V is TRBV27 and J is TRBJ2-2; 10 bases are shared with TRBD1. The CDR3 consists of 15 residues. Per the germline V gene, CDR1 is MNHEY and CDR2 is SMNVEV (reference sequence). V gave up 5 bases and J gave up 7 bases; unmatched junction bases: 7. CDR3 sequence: CASSPRQGAGGELFF. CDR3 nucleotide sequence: TGTGCCAGCAGTCCCCGACAGGGGGCGGGCGGGGAGCTGTTTTTT.

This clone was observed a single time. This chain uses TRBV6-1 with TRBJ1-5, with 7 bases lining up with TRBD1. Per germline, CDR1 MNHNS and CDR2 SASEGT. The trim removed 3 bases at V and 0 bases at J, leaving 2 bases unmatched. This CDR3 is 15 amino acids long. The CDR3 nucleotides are TGTGCCAGCAGTGAGGGACAGCATAGCAATCAGCCCCAGCATTTT. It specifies CASSEGQHSNQPQHF.

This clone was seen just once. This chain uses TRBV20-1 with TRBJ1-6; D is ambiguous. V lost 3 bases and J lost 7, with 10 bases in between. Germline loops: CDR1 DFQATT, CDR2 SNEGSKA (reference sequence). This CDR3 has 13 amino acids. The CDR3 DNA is TGCAGTGCTAGTAGAGAGGGCAATTCACCCCTCCACTTT. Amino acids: CSASREGNSPLHF.

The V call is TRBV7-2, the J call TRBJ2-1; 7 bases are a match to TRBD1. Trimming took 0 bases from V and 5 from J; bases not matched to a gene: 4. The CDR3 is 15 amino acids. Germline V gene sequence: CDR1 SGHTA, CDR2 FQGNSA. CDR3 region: CASSLALDRNNEQFF. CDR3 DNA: TGTGCCAGCAGCTTAGCGTTGGACAGGAACAATGAGCAGTTCTTC.

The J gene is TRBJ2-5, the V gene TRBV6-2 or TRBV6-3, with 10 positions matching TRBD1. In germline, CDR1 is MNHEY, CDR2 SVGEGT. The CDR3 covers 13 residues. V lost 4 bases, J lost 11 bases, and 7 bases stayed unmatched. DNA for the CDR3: TGTGCCAGCAGTTTGACAGGGGGCAATCCGCAGTACTTC. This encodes CASSLTGGNPQYF.

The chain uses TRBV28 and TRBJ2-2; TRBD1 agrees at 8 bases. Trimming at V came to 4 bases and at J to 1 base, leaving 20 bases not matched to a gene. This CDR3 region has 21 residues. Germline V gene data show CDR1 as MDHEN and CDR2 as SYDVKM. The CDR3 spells CASSSYWTGRPSGRNTGELFF. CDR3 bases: TGTGCCAGCAGTTCCTACTGGACAGGGAGGCCCTCTGGGCGGAACACCGGGGAGCTGTTTTTT.

For the CDR3, the DNA is TGTGCCACTGAAAGGGGTGCCGGCACAGATACGCAGTATTTT. Translated, it gives CATERGAGTDTQYF. The chain links TRBV2 to TRBJ2-3; D might be TRBD1 (5 bases). This CDR3 region has 14 residues. V was trimmed by 10 bases and J by 1 base, leaving 15 bases between them. Germline CDR1 reads SNHLY; CDR2 reads FYNNEI.

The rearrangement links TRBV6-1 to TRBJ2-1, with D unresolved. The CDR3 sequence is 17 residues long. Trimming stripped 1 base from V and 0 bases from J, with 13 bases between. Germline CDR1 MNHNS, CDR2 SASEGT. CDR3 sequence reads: CASSEVLPSSSYNEQFF. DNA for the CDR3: TGTGCCAGCAGTGAAGTACTGCCATCTTCCTCCTACAATGAGCAGTTCTTC.

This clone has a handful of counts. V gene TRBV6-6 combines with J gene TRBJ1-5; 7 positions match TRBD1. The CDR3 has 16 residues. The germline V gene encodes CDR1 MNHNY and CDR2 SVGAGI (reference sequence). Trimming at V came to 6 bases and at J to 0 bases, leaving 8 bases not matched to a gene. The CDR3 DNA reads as TGTGCCAGCAGACACGGGACAGCTTATAGCAATCAGCCCCAGCATTTT. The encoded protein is CASRHGTAYSNQPQHF.

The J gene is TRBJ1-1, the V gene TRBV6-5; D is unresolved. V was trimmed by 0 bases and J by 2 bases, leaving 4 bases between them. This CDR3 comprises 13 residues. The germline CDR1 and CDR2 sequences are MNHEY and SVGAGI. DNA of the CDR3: TGTGCCAGCAGTTACTCTCGTAACACTGAAGCTTTCTTT. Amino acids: CASSYSRNTEAFF.

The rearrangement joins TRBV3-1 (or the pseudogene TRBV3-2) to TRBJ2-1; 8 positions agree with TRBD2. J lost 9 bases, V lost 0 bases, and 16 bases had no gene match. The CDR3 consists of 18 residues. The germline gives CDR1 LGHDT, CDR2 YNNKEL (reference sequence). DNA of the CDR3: TGTGCCAGCAGCCAAGACGCTTCGGGAGGGAGGGAATTGAGTGAGCAGTTCTTC. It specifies CASSQDASGGRELSEQFF.

In DNA form, the CDR3 reads TGTGCCAGCAGCCCCAGTCCTAGCGGGACTGGGAATGAGCAGTTCTTC. This encodes CASSPSPSGTGNEQFF. V and J are TRBV7-2 and TRBJ2-1; 9 bases align to TRBD2. CDR3 size: 16 residues. Germline trimming cut 5 bases from V and 7 bases from J; bases unmatched to any gene: 12. The germline V gene has CDR1 SGHTA and CDR2 FQGNSA.

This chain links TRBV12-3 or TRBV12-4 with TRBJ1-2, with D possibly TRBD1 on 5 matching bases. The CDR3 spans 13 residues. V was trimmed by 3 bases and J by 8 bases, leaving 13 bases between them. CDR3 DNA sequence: TGTGCCAGCAGTTTCCTGCCCGACAGAGGCTACACCTTC. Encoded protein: CASSFLPDRGYTF.